This T cell receptor beta chain is from a study of blood T cell repertoires in COVID-19 (dated by TCRdb to 2018 to 2020). For the study in its entirety: The collaborator samples originated in the United States, Italy and Spain and spanned the acute and convalescent phases of COVID-19. The prospective study material was composed of cDNA or gDNA derived from T cells, B-cell-depleted T cells, or PBMCs. Subjects who had been exposed to COVID-19, were actively infected with it, or had recovered from it provided the deeply sampled blood TCRbeta repertoires that made up the dataset. The repertoires were made available in a free public database intended to serve as a resource for research on the immune response to SARS-CoV-2. The samples were drawn from the first 160 participants of the ongoing ImmuneRACE study and from 1,254 subjects provided by 6 global collaborators. A de-identified subject ID, COVID-19 status, age in years and sex were almost always included in the sample metadata. Where available, HLA class I and class II types were obtained from metadata supplied by the sample provider rather than from assay-based typing. General study outcomes and caveats: Clinical and demographic metadata were provided uncurated, with the amount varying by source and participant.

TCRbeta CDR3 regions were amplified from genomic DNA using the immunoSEQ Assay, a bias-controlled multiplex PCR. The source study handled its data this way. The number of nucleated cells in each sample was estimated from the amplification of reference gene primers within the assay. To quantify the absolute abundance of each unique TCRbeta CDR3 rearrangement, sequence reads were collapsed and filtered. For each sample, productive Simpson clonality was calculated by taking the square root of Simpson's diversity index across productive rearrangements. Imported from immuneACCESS, the table was reduced by TCRdb to in-frame sequences with V and J called. These copies leave out some clones; in studies compared against another copy, an unresolved V gene accounts for under half, and the cause of the remainder is not known. For V, J and clone size, that table is used; D and trimming come from the DNA. Across this sample there are around 300,000 clones, with around nine tenths seen only once. Approximately 7.5% of the sample rests with the top ten.

As concerns this clone: It has no known antigen specificity. There are no base qualities to consult, and no much larger clone falls within one base.

The germline V gene (reference sequence) gives CDR1 as LNHDA and CDR2 as SQIVND. The cysteine opens and the phenylalanine closes a CDR3 of 13 amino acids. The CDR3 DNA has 39 bases and is translated from base 1. The germline ends are 9 bases apart after V is trimmed by 1 base and J by 5 bases. At one collaborating source in Seattle, patients were enrolled during active infection and were followed longitudinally through the course of disease. The collaborating institutions used their own protocols to collect whole blood in K2EDTA tubes. For TCRbeta analysis, collaborators shipped samples as frozen whole blood, isolated PBMCs, or DNA extracted from either of those sample types.

The sequencing sample was made of peripheral blood. The sequence was collected from a woman aged 25 to 39 with COVID-19, enrolled during active disease. Recombination linked TRBV19 to TRBJ2-7; the D gene assignment is ambiguous. The DNA reads TGTGCCAGTAGTATAGTTCGGGTAGACGAGCAGTACTTC. Its translation reads: CASSIVRVDEQYF.